Given below is one T cell receptor (beta chain) in context. Full-length variable regions came from constant-region reverse primers plus semi-nested Nested Universal Primer A PCR. TCRdb reprocessed the 5' RACE reads with MiXCR, giving one entry per CDR3 protein. The data show about 41,000 distinct CDR3 sequences, over 25% seen once. This CDR3 is 14 amino acids long. Losses at the gene ends were 7 bases for V and 5 bases for J; bases not matched to a gene: 9. Germline values: CDR1 MNHNY, CDR2 SVGAGI (reference sequence). This chain connects TRBV6-6 to TRBJ2-5; 8 positions agree with TRBD2. The sample was memory CD4+ T cells sorted from a lymph node. Subset: memory CD4+ T cells, CD4+CD45RO+CD25-. The clonotype comes from a female donor with breast cancer. The CDR3 coding sequence is TGTGCCAGCATCCCCAGCGGGGGCGGCGAGACCCAGTACTTC. Amino acid sequence: CASIPSGGGETQYF.